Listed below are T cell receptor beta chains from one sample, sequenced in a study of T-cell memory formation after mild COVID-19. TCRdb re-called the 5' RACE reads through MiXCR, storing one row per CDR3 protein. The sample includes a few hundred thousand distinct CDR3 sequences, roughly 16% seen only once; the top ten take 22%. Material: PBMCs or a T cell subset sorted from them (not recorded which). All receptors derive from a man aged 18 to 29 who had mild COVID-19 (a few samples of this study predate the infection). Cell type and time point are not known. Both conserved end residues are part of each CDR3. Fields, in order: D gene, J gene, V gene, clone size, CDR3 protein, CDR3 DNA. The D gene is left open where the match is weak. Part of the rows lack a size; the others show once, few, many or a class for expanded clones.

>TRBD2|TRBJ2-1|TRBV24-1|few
CATSDSLGGGISSYNEQFF
TGTGCCACCAGTGACTCACTAGGCGGGGGGATTAGCTCCTACAATGAGCAGTTCTTC
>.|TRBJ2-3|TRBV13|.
CASSPRLGSSTDTQYF
TGTGCCAGCAGCCCCCGATTGGGGAGTAGCACAGATACGCAGTATTTT
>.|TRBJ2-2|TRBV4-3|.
CASSQEPGKTGELFF
TGCGCCAGCAGCCAAGAACCAGGGAAGACCGGGGAGCTGTTTTTT
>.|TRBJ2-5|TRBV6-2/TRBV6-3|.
CASRRFAGNQETQYF
TGTGCCAGCAGAAGATTCGCGGGGAATCAAGAGACCCAGTACTTC
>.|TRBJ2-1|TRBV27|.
CASSPGQGREQFF
TGTGCCAGCAGTCCCGGGCAGGGAAGAGAGCAGTTCTTC
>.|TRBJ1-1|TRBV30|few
CAWSGQGNTEAFF
TGTGCCTGGAGTGGTCAGGGTAATACTGAAGCTTTCTTT
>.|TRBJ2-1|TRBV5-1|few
CASSGSERSYNEQFF
TGCGCCAGCAGCGGGTCGGAAAGGTCCTACAATGAGCAGTTCTTC
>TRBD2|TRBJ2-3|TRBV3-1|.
CASSQEDVSGGGDTQYF
TGTGCCAGCAGCCAAGAGGATGTTAGCGGGGGAGGAGATACGCAGTATTTT
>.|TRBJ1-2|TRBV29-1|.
CSVEYQAYGYTF
TGCAGCGTTGAATACCAGGCATATGGCTACACCTTC
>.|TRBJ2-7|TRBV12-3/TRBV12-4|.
CASSSSPYEQYF
TGTGCCAGCAGCAGTAGCCCCTACGAGCAGTACTTC
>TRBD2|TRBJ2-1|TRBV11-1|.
CASSPGLAGGPNEQFF
TGTGCCAGCAGCCCCGGACTAGCGGGGGGTCCAAATGAGCAGTTCTTC
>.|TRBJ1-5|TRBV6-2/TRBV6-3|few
CASSYIGVHNQPQHF
TGTGCCAGCAGTTACATCGGGGTTCACAATCAGCCCCAGCATTTT
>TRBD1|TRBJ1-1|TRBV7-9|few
CASSLVRTGKNTEAFF
TGTGCCAGCAGCTTAGTCCGGACAGGGAAGAACACTGAAGCTTTCTTT
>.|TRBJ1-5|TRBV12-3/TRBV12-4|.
CASRANRALTPQHF
TGTGCCAGCAGGGCTAACAGGGCCCTGACGCCCCAGCATTTT
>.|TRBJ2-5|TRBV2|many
CASRQYQETQYF
TGTGCCAGCAGACAGTACCAAGAGACCCAGTACTTC
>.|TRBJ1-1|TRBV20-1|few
CSAGGRSSNTEAFF
TGCAGTGCAGGGGGGCGGTCTTCGAACACTGAAGCTTTCTTT
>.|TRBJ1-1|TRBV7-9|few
CASSLTVGTEAFF
TGTGCCAGCAGCCTAACGGTGGGGACTGAAGCTTTCTTT
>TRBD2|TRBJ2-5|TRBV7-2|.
CASSGWTSGQETQYF
TGTGCCAGCAGCGGATGGACTAGCGGCCAAGAGACCCAGTACTTC
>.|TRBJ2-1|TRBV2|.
CASSEGTYNEQFF
TGTGCCAGCAGTGAAGGGACTTACAATGAGCAGTTCTTC
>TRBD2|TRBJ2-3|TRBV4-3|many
CASSQDYRGVLTDTQYF
TGCGCCAGCAGCCAAGATTATCGGGGGGTACTCACAGATACGCAGTATTTT
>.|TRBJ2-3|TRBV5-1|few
CATANRSTDTQYF
TGCGCCACGGCCAACCGGAGCACAGATACGCAGTATTTT
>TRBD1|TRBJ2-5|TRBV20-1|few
CSARIGTGDGKTQYF
TGCAGTGCTAGAATTGGGACAGGCGATGGGAAGACCCAGTACTTC
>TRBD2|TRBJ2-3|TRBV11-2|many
CASHSGVLTDTQYF
TGTGCCAGCCATAGCGGGGTTCTCACAGATACGCAGTATTTT
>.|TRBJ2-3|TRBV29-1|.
CSAQGSTDTQYF
TGCAGCGCCCAGGGGAGCACAGATACGCAGTATTTT
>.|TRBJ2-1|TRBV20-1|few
CSARKTGGLINEQFF
TGCAGTGCTAGGAAAACGGGGGGCCTCATCAATGAGCAGTTCTTC
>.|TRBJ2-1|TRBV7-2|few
CASSPDPVAGLVF
TGTGCCAGCAGCCCGGACCCCGTGGCGGGACTCGTGTTC
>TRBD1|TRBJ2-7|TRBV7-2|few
CASSRRDRPYEQYF
TGTGCCAGCAGCCGCCGGGACAGGCCCTACGAGCAGTACTTC
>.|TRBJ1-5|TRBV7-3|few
CASSLGHNQPQHF
TGTGCCAGCAGCTTGGGCCACAATCAGCCCCAGCATTTT
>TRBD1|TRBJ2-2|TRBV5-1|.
CASSFGDRGTGELFF
TGCGCCAGCAGCTTTGGCGACAGGGGTACCGGGGAGCTGTTTTTT
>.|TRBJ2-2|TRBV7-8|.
CASRGQLNTGELFF
TGTGCCAGCCGAGGTCAGCTGAACACCGGGGAGCTGTTTTTT